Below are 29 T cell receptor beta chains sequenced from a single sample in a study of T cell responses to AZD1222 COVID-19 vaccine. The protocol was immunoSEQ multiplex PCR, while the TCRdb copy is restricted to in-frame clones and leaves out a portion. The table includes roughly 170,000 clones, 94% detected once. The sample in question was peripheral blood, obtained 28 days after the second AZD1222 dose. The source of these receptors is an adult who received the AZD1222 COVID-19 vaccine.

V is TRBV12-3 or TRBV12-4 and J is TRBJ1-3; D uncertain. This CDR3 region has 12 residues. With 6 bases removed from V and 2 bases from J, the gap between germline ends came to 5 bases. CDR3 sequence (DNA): TGTGCCAGCAGGCCAGCTGGAAACACCATATATTTT. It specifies CASRPAGNTIYF.

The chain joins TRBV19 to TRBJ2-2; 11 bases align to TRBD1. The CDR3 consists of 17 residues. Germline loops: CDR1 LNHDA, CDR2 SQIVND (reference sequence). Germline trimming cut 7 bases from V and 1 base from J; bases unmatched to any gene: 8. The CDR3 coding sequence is TGTGCCAGTACCAGAAGGACAGGGGGCGGGAACACCGGGGAGCTGTTTTTT. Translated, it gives CASTRRTGGGNTGELFF. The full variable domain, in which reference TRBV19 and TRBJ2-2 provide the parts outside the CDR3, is DGGITQSPKYLFRKEGQNVTLSCEQNLNHDAMYWYRQDPGQGLRLIYYSQIVNDFQKGDIAEGYSVSREKKESFPLTVTSAQKNPTAFYLCASTRRTGGGNTGELFFGEGSRLTVL.

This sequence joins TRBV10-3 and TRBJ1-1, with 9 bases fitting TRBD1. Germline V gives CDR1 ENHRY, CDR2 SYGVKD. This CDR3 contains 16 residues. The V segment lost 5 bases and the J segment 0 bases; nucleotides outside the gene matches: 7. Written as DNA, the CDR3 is TGTGCCATCAGTTCGGGACAGGGCCTTATGAACACTGAAGCTTTCTTT. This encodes CAISSGQGLMNTEAFF.

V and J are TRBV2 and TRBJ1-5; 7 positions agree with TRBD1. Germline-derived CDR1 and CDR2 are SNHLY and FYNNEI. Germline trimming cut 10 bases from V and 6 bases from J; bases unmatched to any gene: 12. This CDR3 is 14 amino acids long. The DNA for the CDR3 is TGTGCCACCTCAGGGGGTCGGCCCGGTCAGCCCCAGCATTTT. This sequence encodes CATSGGRPGQPQHF.

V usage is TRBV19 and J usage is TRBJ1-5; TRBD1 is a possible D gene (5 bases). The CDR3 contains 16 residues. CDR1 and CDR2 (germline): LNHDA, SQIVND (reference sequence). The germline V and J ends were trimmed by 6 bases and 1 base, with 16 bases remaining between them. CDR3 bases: TGTGCCAGTAGCCGGACCCGGCAGGGAAGCAATCAGCCCCAGCATTTT. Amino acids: CASSRTRQGSNQPQHF. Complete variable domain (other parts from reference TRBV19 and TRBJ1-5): DGGITQSPKYLFRKEGQNVTLSCEQNLNHDAMYWYRQDPGQGLRLIYYSQIVNDFQKGDIAEGYSVSREKKESFPLTVTSAQKNPTAFYLCASSRTRQGSNQPQHFGDGTRLSIL.

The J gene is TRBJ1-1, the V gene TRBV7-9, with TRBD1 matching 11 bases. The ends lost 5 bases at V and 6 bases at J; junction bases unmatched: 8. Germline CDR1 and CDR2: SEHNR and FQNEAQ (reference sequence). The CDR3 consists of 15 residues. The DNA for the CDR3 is TGTGCCAGCAGCCCAGCCGGGGGACAGGGGGCTGAAGCTTTCTTT. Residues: CASSPAGGQGAEAFF.

CDR3 region: CASSGPRGSGNSPLHF. The CDR3 nucleotides are TGTGCCAGCAGTGGTCCCAGAGGCAGCGGTAATTCACCCCTCCACTTT. This sequence joins TRBV2 and TRBJ1-6, with unresolved D. Trimming stripped 4 bases from V and 6 bases from J, with 16 bases between. This CDR3 has 16 residues. Germline V gene data show CDR1 as SNHLY and CDR2 as FYNNEI.

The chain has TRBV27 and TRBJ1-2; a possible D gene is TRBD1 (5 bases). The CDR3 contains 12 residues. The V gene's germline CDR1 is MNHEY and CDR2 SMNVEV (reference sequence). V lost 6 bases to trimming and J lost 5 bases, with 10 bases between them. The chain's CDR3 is CASRGEGYGYTF. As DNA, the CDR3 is TGTGCCAGCAGGGGGGAGGGGTATGGCTACACCTTC.

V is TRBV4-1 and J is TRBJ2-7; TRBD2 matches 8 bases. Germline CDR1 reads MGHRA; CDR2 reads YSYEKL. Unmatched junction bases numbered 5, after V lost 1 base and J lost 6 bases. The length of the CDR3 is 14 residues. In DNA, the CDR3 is TGCGCCAGCAGCCAAGGGGATGGACTAGCCGAGCAGTACTTC. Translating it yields CASSQGDGLAEQYF.

The CDR3 DNA follows: TGTGCCAGTAGTATAGTAAAGGGAACGAATTCACCCCTCCACTTT. Its translation is CASSIVKGTNSPLHF. The chain joins TRBV19 to TRBJ1-6; D gene uncertain. V lost 1 base and J 7 bases, leaving 11 bases between the germline ends. Per germline, CDR1 LNHDA and CDR2 SQIVND (reference sequence). This CDR3 contains 15 residues.

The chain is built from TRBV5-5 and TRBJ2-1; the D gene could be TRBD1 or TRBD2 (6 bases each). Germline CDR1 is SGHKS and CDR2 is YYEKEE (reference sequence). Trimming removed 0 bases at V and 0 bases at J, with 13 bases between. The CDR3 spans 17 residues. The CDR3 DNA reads TGTGCCAGCAGCTTGGGACCCGGGGGCGGCTCCTACAATGAGCAGTTCTTC. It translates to CASSLGPGGGSYNEQFF.

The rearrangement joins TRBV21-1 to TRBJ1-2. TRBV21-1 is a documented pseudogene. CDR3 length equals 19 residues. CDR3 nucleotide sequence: TGTGCCAGCAGCGCTCCGCCATCACTAGGAGGGGCGCCAGGTGGTGGCTACACCTTC. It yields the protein CASSAPPSLGGAPGGGYTF.

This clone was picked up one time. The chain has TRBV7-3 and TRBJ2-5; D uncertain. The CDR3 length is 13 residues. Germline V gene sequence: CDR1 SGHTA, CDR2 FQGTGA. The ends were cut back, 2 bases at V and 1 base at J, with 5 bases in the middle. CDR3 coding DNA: TGTGCCAGCAGCTTACGTCCCCAAGAGACCCAGTACTTC. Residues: CASSLRPQETQYF.

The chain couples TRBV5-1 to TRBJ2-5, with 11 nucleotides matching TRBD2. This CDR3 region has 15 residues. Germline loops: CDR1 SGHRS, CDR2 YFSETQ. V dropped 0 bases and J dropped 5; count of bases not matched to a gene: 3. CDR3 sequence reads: CASSLATSGTETQYF. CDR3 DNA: TGCGCCAGCAGCTTGGCGACTAGCGGGACGGAGACCCAGTACTTC.

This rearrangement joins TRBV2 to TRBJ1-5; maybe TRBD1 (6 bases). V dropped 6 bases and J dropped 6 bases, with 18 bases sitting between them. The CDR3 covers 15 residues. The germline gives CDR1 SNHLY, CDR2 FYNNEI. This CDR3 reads CASRPSYRAGQPQHF. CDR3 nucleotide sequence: TGTGCCAGCAGGCCCTCATACAGGGCGGGTCAGCCCCAGCATTTT.

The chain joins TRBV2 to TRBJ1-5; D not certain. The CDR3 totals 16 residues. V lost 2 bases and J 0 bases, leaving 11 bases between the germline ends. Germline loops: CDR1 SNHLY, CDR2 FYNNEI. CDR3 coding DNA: TGTGCCAGCAGTGAAAACGAGGGAGATAGCAATCAGCCCCAGCATTTT. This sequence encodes CASSENEGDSNQPQHF.

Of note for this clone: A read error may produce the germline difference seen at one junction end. This CDR3 reads CATSDFLIGRVF. CDR3 nucleotide sequence: TGTGCCACCAGTGATTTTTTGATAGGCCGGGTCTTC. This chain connects TRBV24-1 to TRBJ2-7; D gene unclear. CDR3 size: 12 residues. The germline gives CDR1 KGHDR, CDR2 SFDVKD.

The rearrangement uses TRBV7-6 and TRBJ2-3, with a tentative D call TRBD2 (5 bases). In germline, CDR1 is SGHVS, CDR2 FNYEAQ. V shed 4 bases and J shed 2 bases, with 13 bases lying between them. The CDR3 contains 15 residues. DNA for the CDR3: TGTGCCAGCAGCTCCAGGACTGGGCCCACAGATACGCAGTATTTT. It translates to CASSSRTGPTDTQYF.

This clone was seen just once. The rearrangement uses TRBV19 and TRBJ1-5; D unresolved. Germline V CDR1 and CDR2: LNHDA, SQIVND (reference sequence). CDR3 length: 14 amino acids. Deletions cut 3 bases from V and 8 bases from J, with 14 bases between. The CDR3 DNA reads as TGTGCCAGTAGTATGCAGGCCATTGATAAGCCCCAGCATTTT. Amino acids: CASSMQAIDKPQHF.

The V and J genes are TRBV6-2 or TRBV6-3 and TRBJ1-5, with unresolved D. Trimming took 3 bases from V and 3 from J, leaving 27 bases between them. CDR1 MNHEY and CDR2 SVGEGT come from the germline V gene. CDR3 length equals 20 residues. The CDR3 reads CASSYILGVGGGPYNQPQHF. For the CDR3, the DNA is TGTGCCAGCAGTTATATATTGGGAGTGGGAGGCGGACCATACAATCAGCCCCAGCATTTT.

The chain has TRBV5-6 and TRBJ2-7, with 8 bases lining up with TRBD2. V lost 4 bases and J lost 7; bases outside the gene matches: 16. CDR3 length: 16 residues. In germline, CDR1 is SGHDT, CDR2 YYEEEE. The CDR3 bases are TGTGCCAGCAGCCTATTTTCGGCGGGGGGAAGAAATGAGCAGTACTTC. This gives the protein CASSLFSAGGRNEQYF.

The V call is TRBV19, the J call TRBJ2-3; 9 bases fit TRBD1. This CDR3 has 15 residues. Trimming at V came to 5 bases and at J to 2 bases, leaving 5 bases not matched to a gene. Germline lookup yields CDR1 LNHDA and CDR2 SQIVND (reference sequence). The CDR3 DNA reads TGTGCCAGTAGTCCCCGGACAGGGGCCACAGATACGCAGTATTTT. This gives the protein CASSPRTGATDTQYF. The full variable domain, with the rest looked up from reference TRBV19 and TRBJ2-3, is DGGITQSPKYLFRKEGQNVTLSCEQNLNHDAMYWYRQDPGQGLRLIYYSQIVNDFQKGDIAEGYSVSREKKESFPLTVTSAQKNPTAFYLCASSPRTGATDTQYFGPGTRLTVL.

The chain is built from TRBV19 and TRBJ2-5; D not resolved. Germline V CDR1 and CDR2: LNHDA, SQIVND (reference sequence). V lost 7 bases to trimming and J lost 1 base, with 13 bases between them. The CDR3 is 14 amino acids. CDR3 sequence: CASTQRAAQETQYF. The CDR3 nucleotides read TGTGCCAGTACCCAAAGGGCAGCCCAAGAGACCCAGTACTTC.

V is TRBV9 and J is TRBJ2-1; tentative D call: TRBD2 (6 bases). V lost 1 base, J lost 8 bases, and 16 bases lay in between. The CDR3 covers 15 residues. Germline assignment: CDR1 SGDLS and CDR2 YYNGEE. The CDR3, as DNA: TGTGCCAGCAGCGTAACGGGAATCGGGAGCGATGAGCAGTTCTTC. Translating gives CASSVTGIGSDEQFF.

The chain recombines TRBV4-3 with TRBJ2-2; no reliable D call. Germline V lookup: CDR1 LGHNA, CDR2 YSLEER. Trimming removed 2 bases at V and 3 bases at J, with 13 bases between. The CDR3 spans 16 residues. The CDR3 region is CASSQRKGPYTGELFF. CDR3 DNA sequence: TGCGCCAGCAGCCAAAGAAAAGGGCCCTACACCGGGGAGCTGTTTTTT.

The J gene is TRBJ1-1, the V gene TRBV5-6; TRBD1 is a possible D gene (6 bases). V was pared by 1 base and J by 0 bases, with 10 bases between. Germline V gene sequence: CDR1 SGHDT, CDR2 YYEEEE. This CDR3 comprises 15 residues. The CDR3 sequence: CASSLWGLMNTEAFF. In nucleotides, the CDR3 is TGTGCCAGCAGCTTGTGGGGGCTGATGAACACTGAAGCTTTCTTT.

CDR3 nucleotides: TGCGCCAGCAGCTTGACAGGACAGGCTGGAAACACCATATATTTT. Its translation: CASSLTGQAGNTIYF. The gene calls are TRBV5-1 and TRBJ1-3; TRBD1 aligns across 7 bases. V lost 1 base to trimming and J lost 2 bases; unmatched junction nucleotides: 3. The CDR3 length is 15 residues. Germline V gene data show CDR1 as SGHRS and CDR2 as YFSETQ.

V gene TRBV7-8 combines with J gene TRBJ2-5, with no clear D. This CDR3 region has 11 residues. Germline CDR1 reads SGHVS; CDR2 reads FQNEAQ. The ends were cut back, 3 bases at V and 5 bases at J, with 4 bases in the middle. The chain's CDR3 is CASSLWETQYF. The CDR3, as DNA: TGTGCCAGCAGCTTGTGGGAGACCCAGTACTTC.

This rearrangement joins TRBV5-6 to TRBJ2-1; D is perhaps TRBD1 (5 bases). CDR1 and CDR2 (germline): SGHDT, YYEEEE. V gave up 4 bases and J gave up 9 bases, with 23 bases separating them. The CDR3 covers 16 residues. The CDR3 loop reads CASSTLLQGPISEQFF. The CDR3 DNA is TGTGCCAGCAGCACACTACTCCAGGGTCCAATAAGTGAGCAGTTCTTC.